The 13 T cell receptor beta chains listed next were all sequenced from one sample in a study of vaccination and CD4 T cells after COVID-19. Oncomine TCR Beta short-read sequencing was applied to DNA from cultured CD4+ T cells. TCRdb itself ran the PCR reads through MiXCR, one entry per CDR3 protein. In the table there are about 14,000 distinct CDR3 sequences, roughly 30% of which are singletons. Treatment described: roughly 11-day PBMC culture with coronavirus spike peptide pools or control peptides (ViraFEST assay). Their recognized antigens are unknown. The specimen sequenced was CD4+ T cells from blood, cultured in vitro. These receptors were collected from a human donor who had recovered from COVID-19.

The CDR3 loop reads CATSSWLAGSTKYEQYF. In nucleotides, the CDR3 is TGTGCCACCAGCAGCTGGCTAGCGGGATCCACAAAGTACGAGCAGTACTTC. V gene TRBV15 combines with J gene TRBJ2-7; TRBD2 agrees at 9 bases. Trimming took 3 bases from V and 4 from J; bases not matched to a gene: 13. This CDR3 contains 17 residues. Germline lookup yields CDR1 LNHNV and CDR2 YYDKDF (reference sequence).

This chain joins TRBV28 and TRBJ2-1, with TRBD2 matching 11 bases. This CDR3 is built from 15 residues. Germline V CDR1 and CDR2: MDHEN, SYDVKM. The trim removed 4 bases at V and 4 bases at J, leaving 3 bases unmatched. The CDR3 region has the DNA TGTGCCAGCAGTTCGGGACTAGCGGTATACAATGAGCAGTTCTTC. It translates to CASSSGLAVYNEQFF.

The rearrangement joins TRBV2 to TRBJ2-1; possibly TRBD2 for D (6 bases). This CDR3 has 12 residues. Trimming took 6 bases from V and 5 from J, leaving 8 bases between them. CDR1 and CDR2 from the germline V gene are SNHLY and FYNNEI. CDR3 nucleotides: TGTGCCAGCAGGCGGGAAGACAATGAGCAGTTCTTC. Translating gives CASRREDNEQFF. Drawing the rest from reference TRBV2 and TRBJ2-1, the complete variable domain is EPEVTQTPSHQVTQMGQEVILRCVPISNHLYFYWYRQILGQKVEFLVSFYNNEISEKSEIFDDQFSVERPDGSNFTLKIRSTKLEDSAMYFCASRREDNEQFFGPGTRLTVL.

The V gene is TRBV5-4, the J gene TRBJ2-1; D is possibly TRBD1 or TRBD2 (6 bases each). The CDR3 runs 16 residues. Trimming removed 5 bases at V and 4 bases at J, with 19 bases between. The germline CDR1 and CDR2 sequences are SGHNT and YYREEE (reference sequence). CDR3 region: CASRQGGFGLYNEQFF. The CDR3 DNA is TGTGCCAGCAGACAAGGGGGATTTGGACTATACAATGAGCAGTTCTTC.

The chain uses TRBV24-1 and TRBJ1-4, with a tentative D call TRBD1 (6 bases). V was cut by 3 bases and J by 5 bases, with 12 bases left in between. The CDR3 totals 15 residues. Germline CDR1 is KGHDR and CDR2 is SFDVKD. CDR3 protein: CATSDEPGQNEKLFF. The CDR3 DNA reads TGTGCCACCAGTGATGAACCCGGACAGAATGAAAAACTGTTTTTT.

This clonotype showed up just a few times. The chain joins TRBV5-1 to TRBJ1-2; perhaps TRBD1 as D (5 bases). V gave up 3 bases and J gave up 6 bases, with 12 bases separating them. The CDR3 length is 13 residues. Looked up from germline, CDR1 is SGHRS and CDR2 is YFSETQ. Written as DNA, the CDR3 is TGCGCCAGCAGCTCCCCAGGCAGGGATGGCTACACCTTC. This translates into CASSSPGRDGYTF.

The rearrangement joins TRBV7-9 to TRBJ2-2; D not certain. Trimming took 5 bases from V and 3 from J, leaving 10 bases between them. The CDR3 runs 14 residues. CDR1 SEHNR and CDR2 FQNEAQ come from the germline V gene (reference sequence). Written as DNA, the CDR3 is TGTGCCAGCAGCCTCGCAGGTTACACCGGGGAGCTGTTTTTT. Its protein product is CASSLAGYTGELFF.

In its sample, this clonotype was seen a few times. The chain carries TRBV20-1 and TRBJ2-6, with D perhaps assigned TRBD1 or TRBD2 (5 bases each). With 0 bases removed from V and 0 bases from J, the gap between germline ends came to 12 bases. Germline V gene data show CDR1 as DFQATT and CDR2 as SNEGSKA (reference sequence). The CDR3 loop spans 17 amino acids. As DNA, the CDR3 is TGCAGTGCTAGAGATAGGTCAGGGACCTCTGGGGCCAACGTCCTGACTTTC. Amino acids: CSARDRSGTSGANVLTF.

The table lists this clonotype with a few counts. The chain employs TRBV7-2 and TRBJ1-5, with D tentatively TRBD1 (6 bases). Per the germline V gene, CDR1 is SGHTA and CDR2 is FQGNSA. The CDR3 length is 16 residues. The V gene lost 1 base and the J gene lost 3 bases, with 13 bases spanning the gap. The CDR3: CASSLGGHPLNQPQHF. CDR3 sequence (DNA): TGTGCCAGCAGCTTAGGGGGACACCCTCTCAATCAGCCCCAGCATTTT.

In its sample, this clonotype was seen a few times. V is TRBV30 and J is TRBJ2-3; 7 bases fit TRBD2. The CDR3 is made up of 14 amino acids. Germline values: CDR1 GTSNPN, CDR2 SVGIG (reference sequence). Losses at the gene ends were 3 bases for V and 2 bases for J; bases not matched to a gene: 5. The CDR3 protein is CAWRGLAATDTQYF. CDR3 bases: TGTGCCTGGAGGGGGCTAGCGGCCACAGATACGCAGTATTTT.

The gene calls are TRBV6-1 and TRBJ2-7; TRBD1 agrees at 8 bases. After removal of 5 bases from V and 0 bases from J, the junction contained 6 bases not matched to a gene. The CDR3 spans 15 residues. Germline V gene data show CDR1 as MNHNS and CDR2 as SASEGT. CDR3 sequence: CASSTGQAASYEQYF. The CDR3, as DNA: TGTGCCAGCAGTACGGGACAGGCGGCCTCCTACGAGCAGTACTTC.

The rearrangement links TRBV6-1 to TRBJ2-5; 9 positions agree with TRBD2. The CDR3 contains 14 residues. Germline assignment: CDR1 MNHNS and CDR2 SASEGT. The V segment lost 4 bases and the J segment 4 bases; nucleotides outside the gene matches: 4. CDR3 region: CASSGSGSPETQYF. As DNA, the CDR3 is TGTGCCAGCAGTGGTAGCGGGAGTCCAGAGACCCAGTACTTC.

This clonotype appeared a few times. The CDR3 here is CASIGPTRSDNYGYTF. CDR3 in DNA: TGTGCCAGCATCGGCCCAACCAGGAGCGATAACTATGGCTACACCTTC. V and J are TRBV28 and TRBJ1-2, with unresolved D. This CDR3 spans 16 amino acids. V lost 7 bases and J 1 base, leaving 19 bases between the germline ends. The germline CDR1 and CDR2 sequences are MDHEN and SYDVKM.